This TCR beta chain stems from a study of regulatory T cells in long-lasting Graves disease. CDR3 regions were amplified by Arm-PCR using iRepertoire HTBI primers to build TCR beta libraries. TCRdb itself ran the multiplex PCR reads through MiXCR, one entry per CDR3 protein. Of approximately 350,000 distinct CDR3 sequences listed, around 15% are singletons. The time point denotes: newly diagnosed GD, antithyroid drugs for less than 3 months. PBMCs were the source of the RNA used for TCR sequencing. Study-wide points: Thyroid tissue went unstudied; only peripheral blood was examined. TRBV28 was favored in persistent disease, as were TRBJ1-2 and TRBJ2-5.

This CDR3 spans 13 amino acids. V was clipped by 0 bases and J by 8 bases, with 10 bases between them. In germline, CDR1 is LGHNA, CDR2 YNFKEQ. This clonotype has only a few counts. Its matching antigen is unknown. These data were also filed under a second study, of T cells in Graves' hyperthyroidism and ophthalmopathy. As reported in that work: Most thyroid clonotypes expanded above 0.001 appeared in blood too.

The clonotype comes from a man in his forties or fifties with Graves disease. This chain connects TRBV4-2 to TRBJ1-2; no firm D call. The sequenced sample was peripheral blood mononuclear cells (PBMCs), obtained at new diagnosis, from a patient treated with antithyroid drugs. The CDR3 sequence is CASSQEPREGYTF. DNA for the CDR3: TGTGCCAGCAGCCAAGAGCCGCGGGAAGGCTACACCTTC.